This TCR beta chain is drawn from a study of CD8+ T cells in alopecia areata. cDNA reverse transcribed from extracted RNA served as the sequencing template. Sequenced by immunoSEQ multiplex PCR; TCRdb stores in-frame clones only, minus some. The table shows about 220,000 clones, with about three fifths occurring only once. As to treatment: oral pan-JAK inhibitor, 5-10 mg twice daily. CD4+ and CD8+ T cells were sorted from PBMCs stained for CD3, CD4 and CD8. The CDR3 is 14 residues long. Germline-derived CDR1 and CDR2 are SSHAT and FNYEAQ (reference sequence). After removal of 4 bases from V and 3 bases from J, the junction contained 4 bases not matched to a gene.

The sequencing used CD4+ T cells sorted from blood, collected at week 4, from a patient treated with tofacitinib. The chain links TRBV7-7 to TRBJ2-3; TRBD2 aligns across 7 bases. The TCR sequence derives from a human donor with alopecia areata. CDR3 region: CASSSGLVTDTQYF. The DNA for the CDR3 is TGTGCCAGCAGCTCAGGACTAGTTACAGATACGCAGTATTTT.